This T cell receptor beta chain derives from a study of cytomegalovirus exposure and HLA in healthy donors. General observations from the study: There were 150 to 200 TCR beta chains listed as cytomegalovirus-associated.

Regarding this clone: Antigen: not known.

The PCR had 60 Vbeta and 13 Jbeta primers. Original processing notes: About 9.9 million of the roughly 80 million unique TCR beta chains counted in a later analysis were shared. Sequencing used immunoSEQ multiplex PCR; TCRdb keeps in-frame clones, though not all of them. V, J and clone size are taken as reported in that table, and D and trimming were inferred from the DNA itself. The sample's table shows around 36,000 clones. Donors were nominally healthy when sampled, though unrecorded immune exposures were likely. The germline V and J ends were trimmed by 9 bases and 2 bases, with 10 bases remaining between them. This CDR3 is built from 12 residues. Germline CDR1 MDHEN, CDR2 SYDVKM.

The chain uses TRBV28 and TRBJ1-2; D remains ambiguous. This receptor was identified in a woman aged 25 to 45 in good health and CMV-seropositive. Specimen: PBMCs. CDR3 residues: CASWAANYGYTF. The CDR3 DNA sequence: TGTGCCAGTTGGGCAGCCAACTATGGCTACACCTTC.